The 19 T cell receptor beta chains below were found in one sample sequenced in a study of graft-versus-host responses after intestinal transplantation. Repertoires were generated with immunoSEQ multiplex PCR, while TCRdb's copy carries only in-frame clones and drops some. The data contain tens of thousands of clones, approximately 90% of them seen just once; the ten biggest clones take up around 10%. Material: PBMCs, obtained about 15 months after intestinal transplantation. These TCRs come from a human patient who received an intestinal transplant, so some T cells may come from the graft donor.

This clone was detected once. The J gene is TRBJ1-1, the V gene TRBV14; 11 bases are shared with TRBD1. The germline V gene encodes CDR1 SGHDN and CDR2 FVKESK. V lost 4 bases to trimming and J lost 1 base; unmatched junction nucleotides: 8. The CDR3 has 17 amino acids. CDR3 region: CASSPLSGTGGNTEAFF. Here the CDR3 DNA reads TGTGCCAGCAGCCCTCTATCGGGGACAGGGGGGAACACTGAAGCTTTCTTT.

The V call is TRBV5-4, the J call TRBJ2-5; D uncertain. The DNA end is a closer match to TRBJ2-7, so the J assignment may be wrong. Germline-derived CDR1 and CDR2 are SGHNT and YYREEE (reference sequence). The CDR3 spans 11 residues. The CDR3 region is CASSRNYEQYF. DNA of the CDR3: TGTGCCAGCAGCCGAAACTACGAGCAGTACTTC.

The chain combines TRBV30 with TRBJ2-7; 10 bases agree with TRBD2. The CDR3 length is 12 residues. V dropped 7 bases and J dropped 4; count of bases not matched to a gene: 4. The germline CDR1 and CDR2 sequences are GTSNPN and SVGIG (reference sequence). Here the CDR3 DNA reads TGTGCCTCCAGCGGGGGGGCTTACGAGCAGTACTTC. Protein: CASSGGAYEQYF.

The chain uses TRBV7-2 and TRBJ2-1; 12 bases align to TRBD2. V lost 5 bases and J lost 14; bases outside the gene matches: 13. From germline, CDR1 is SGHTA and CDR2 FQGNSA. There are 15 residues in the CDR3. The CDR3 region has the DNA TGTGCCAGCAGCGTCGGACTAGCGGGGCCCTTTGGGGAGTTCTTC. Translated: CASSVGLAGPFGEFF.

The V gene is TRBV9, the J gene TRBJ2-2; D possibly corresponds to TRBD1 (6 bases). The CDR3 runs to 16 residues. V was clipped by 4 bases and J by 1 base, with 14 bases between them. Germline lookup yields CDR1 SGDLS and CDR2 YYNGEE. In nucleotides, the CDR3 is TGTGCCAGCAGCCCATCGGACAGACAGAACACCGGGGAGCTGTTTTTT. It yields the protein CASSPSDRQNTGELFF. The variable domain in full, completed from reference TRBV9 and TRBJ2-2, reads DSGVTQTPKHLITATGQRVTLRCSPRSGDLSVYWYQQSLDQGLQFLIQYYNGEERAKGNILERFSAQQFPDLHSELNLSSLELGDSALYFCASSPSDRQNTGELFFGEGSRLTVL.

The chain combines TRBV19 with TRBJ2-1, with D possibly TRBD1 on 6 matching bases. Germline CDR1 LNHDA, CDR2 SQIVND (reference sequence). This CDR3 has 14 residues. V lost 4 bases and J 3 bases, leaving 10 bases between the germline ends. The CDR3 spells CASSTQTGYNEQFF. The CDR3 DNA follows: TGTGCCAGTAGTACACAGACAGGCTACAATGAGCAGTTCTTC.

In DNA, the CDR3 is TGTGCCAGCAGCTTAGACTGGTCGTACCAGGGGAACACTGAAGCTTTCTTT. This sequence encodes CASSLDWSYQGNTEAFF. This chain uses TRBV7-2 with TRBJ1-1; TRBD1 is a possible D gene (5 bases). Trimming pared 1 base from V and 1 base from J, leaving 16 bases between. The CDR3 is made up of 17 amino acids. Germline V gives CDR1 SGHTA, CDR2 FQGNSA.

This clone appeared once. CDR3 nucleotide sequence: TGTGCCAGCAGCCCAACAGGCTTTGGTCAGCAGTACTTC. Protein sequence: CASSPTGFGQQYF. This sequence joins TRBV7-8 and TRBJ2-7, with D tentatively TRBD1 (5 bases). CDR1 is SGHVS, CDR2 FQNEAQ, per germline. The germline V and J ends were trimmed by 5 bases and 8 bases, with 16 bases remaining between them. This CDR3 has 13 residues.

This clone was counted once. The gene calls are TRBV5-1 and TRBJ2-1; TRBD2 aligns across 10 bases. CDR3 length: 15 amino acids. The V gene's germline CDR1 is SGHRS and CDR2 YFSETQ. The junction had 3 bases not matched to a gene; V was cut back by 0 bases and J by 6 bases. The CDR3 DNA reads TGCGCCAGCAGCTTGGAAGTAGCGGGGGGCAATGAGCAGTTCTTC. It codes for CASSLEVAGGNEQFF.

The rearrangement joins TRBV15 to TRBJ2-3; D gene ambiguous. Trimming removed 3 bases from V and 0 bases from J, with 13 bases in between. The CDR3 extends over 16 amino acids. Germline V lookup: CDR1 LNHNV, CDR2 YYDKDF (reference sequence). The CDR3 DNA reads as TGTGCCACCAGCAGGGTCATTGGGCGGAGCACAGATACGCAGTATTTT. Amino acid sequence: CATSRVIGRSTDTQYF.

In its sample, this clone was seen a few times. CDR3 nucleotides: TGCGCCAGCAGCTTGCAGGCAACTAATGAAAAACTGTTTTTT. The encoded protein is CASSLQATNEKLFF. The rearrangement joins TRBV5-1 to TRBJ1-4; no definite D call. The CDR3 contains 14 residues. V gave up 1 base and J gave up 0 bases, with 4 bases separating them. The germline V gene encodes CDR1 SGHRS and CDR2 YFSETQ.

The chain combines TRBV4-1 with TRBJ2-7, with D tentatively TRBD1 (6 bases). CDR3 length equals 14 residues. Trimming stripped 3 bases from V and 4 bases from J, with 13 bases between. CDR1 and CDR2 (germline): MGHRA, YSYEKL. CDR3 sequence (DNA): TGCGCCAGCAGCCACAGCACAGGGTCTTACGAGCAGTACTTC. The encoded protein is CASSHSTGSYEQYF.

The V and J genes are TRBV4-1 and TRBJ1-1, with 9 bases that match TRBD1. The germline V gene has CDR1 MGHRA and CDR2 YSYEKL. V was pared by 4 bases and J by 0 bases, with 6 bases of the junction left unmatched. The CDR3 consists of 16 residues. The CDR3 loop reads CASSLTGTGMNTEAFF. The CDR3 DNA sequence: TGCGCCAGCAGCCTCACGGGGACAGGGATGAACACTGAAGCTTTCTTT.

V and J are TRBV12-5 and TRBJ1-1, with D possibly matching TRBD1 (5 bases). Trimming removed 6 bases from V and 2 bases from J, with 28 bases in between. CDR3 length: 19 residues. The germline V gene has CDR1 LGHNT and CDR2 FRNRAP. Here the CDR3 reads CASGPRDLGQPILNTEAFF. The CDR3, as DNA: TGTGCTAGTGGCCCCAGGGACTTAGGGCAGCCCATTTTAAACACTGAAGCTTTCTTT.

The chain carries TRBV5-1 and TRBJ2-1; TRBD2 matches at 12 bases. After removal of 4 bases from V and 2 bases from J, the junction contained 10 bases not matched to a gene. CDR3 length equals 18 residues. Germline CDR1 reads SGHRS; CDR2 reads YFSETQ. In DNA, the CDR3 is TGCGCCAGCAGCGGGAAGGTGGCTAGCGGGAGGGCCTACAATGAGCAGTTCTTC. Translated, it gives CASSGKVASGRAYNEQFF. Full variable domain (outside the CDR3, taken from reference TRBV5-1 and TRBJ2-1): KAGVTQTPRYLIKTRGQQVTLSCSPISGHRSVSWYQQTPGQGLQFLFEYFSETQRNKGNFPGRFSGRQFSNSRSEMNVSTLELGDSALYLCASSGKVASGRAYNEQFFGPGTRLTVL.

The chain has TRBV19 and TRBJ2-3, with TRBD2 matching 7 bases. After removal of 4 bases from V and 3 bases from J, the junction contained 10 bases not matched to a gene. The germline CDR1 and CDR2 sequences are LNHDA and SQIVND (reference sequence). The CDR3 covers 16 residues. This chain's CDR3 is CASSSVGGSPTDTQYF. The CDR3 bases are TGTGCCAGTAGTAGTGTGGGAGGGAGCCCGACAGATACGCAGTATTTT.

J is TRBJ2-3 and V is TRBV4-3, with D hard to call. This CDR3 region has 14 residues. Germline V gene lookup returns CDR1 LGHNA and CDR2 YSLEER. V lost 1 base, J lost 2 bases, and 7 bases lay in between. CDR3 amino acids: CASSQGQDTDTQYF. The CDR3 DNA is TGCGCCAGCAGCCAAGGTCAGGACACAGATACGCAGTATTTT.

The chain carries TRBV7-7 and TRBJ2-1; TRBD2 matches 10 bases. The ends lost 1 base at V and 7 bases at J; junction bases unmatched: 1. The CDR3 covers 14 residues. CDR1 and CDR2 from the germline V gene are SSHAT and FNYEAQ (reference sequence). In DNA form, the CDR3 reads TGTGCCAGCAGCTTAGTAGCGGGGGGTAATGAGCAGTTCTTC. Protein sequence: CASSLVAGGNEQFF.

This clone came up once. This chain joins TRBV6-5 and TRBJ1-1; D remains ambiguous. There are 13 residues in the CDR3. V dropped 4 bases and J dropped 0 bases, with 6 bases sitting between them. Per germline, CDR1 MNHEY and CDR2 SVGAGI. In nucleotides, the CDR3 is TGTGCCAGCAGTTCTTGGGTGAACACTGAAGCTTTCTTT. As protein: CASSSWVNTEAFF.